This T cell receptor (beta chain) was recorded in a study of shared clonotypes between healthy human individuals. Study-level points and caveats: With four donors compared, 4% to 5.5% of naive CD4 clonotypes were shared.

This table comes from immunoSEQ multiplex PCR, and its TCRdb copy is limited to in-frame clones, with some not included. Of roughly 700,000 clones in the sample, roughly 87% were seen once. About this clone itself: The antigen remains undetermined.

The sample was memory CD8+ T cells from PBMCs. Stated subset: CD45RO+ cells pooled with CCR7-negative TemRA cells. This TCR derives from a man between 18 and 35 years old in good health. Some clones in this sample may be carry-over from other donors' samples.

The CDR3 loop is CASSPPGKVGTF. In DNA form, the CDR3 reads TGCGCCAGCAGCCCTCCCGGGAAGGTTGGCACCTTC. This chain connects TRBV4-1 to TRBJ1-2, with D uncertain. The germline V gene has CDR1 MGHRA and CDR2 YSYEKL. V dropped 4 bases and J dropped 13 bases, with 16 bases sitting between them. CDR3 length: 12 residues.